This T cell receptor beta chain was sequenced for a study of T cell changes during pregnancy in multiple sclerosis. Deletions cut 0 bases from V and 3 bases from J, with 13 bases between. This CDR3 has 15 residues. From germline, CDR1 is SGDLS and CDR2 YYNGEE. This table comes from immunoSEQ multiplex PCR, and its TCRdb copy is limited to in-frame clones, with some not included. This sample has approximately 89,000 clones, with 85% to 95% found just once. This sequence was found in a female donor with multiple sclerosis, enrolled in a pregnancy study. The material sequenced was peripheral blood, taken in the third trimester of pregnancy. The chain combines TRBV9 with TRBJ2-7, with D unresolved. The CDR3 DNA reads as TGTGCCAGCAGCGTAGCTTGGGCCAGTCACTACGAGCAGTACTTC. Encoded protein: CASSVAWASHYEQYF.